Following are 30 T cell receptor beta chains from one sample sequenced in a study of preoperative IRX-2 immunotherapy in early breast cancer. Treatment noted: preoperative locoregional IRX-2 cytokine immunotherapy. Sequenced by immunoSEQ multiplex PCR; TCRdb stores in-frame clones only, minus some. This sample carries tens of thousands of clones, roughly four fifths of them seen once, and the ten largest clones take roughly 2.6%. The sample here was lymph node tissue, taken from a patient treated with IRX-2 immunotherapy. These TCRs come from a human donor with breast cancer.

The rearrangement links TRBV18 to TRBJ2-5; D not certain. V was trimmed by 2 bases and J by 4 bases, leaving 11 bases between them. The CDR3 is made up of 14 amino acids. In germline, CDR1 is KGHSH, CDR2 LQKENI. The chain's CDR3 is CASSPGIRGETQYF. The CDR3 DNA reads TGTGCCAGCTCACCAGGCATCCGAGGAGAGACCCAGTACTTC.

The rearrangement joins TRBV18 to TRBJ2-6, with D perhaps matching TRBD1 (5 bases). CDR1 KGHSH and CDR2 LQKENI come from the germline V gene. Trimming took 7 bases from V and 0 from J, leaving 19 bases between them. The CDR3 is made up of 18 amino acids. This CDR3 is CASFPDRMVTSGANVLTF. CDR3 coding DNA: TGTGCCAGCTTCCCCGACAGAATGGTAACCTCTGGGGCCAACGTCCTGACTTTC. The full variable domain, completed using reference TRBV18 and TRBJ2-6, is NAGVMQNPRHLVRRRGQEARLRCSPMKGHSHVYWYRQLPEEGLKFMVYLQKENIIDESGMPKERFSAEFPKEGPSILRIQQVVRGDSAAYFCASFPDRMVTSGANVLTFGAGSRLTVL.

The CDR3 DNA reads as TGTGCCAGCAGCCGGACTAGCCGGAACCCTTACACAGATACGCAGTATTTT. Translated: CASSRTSRNPYTDTQYF. The V and J genes are TRBV6-4 and TRBJ2-3; 8 nucleotides agree with TRBD2. The CDR3 has 17 amino acids. V trimming: 6 bases; J trimming: 2 bases; junction bases outside the gene matches: 13. The germline CDR1 and CDR2 sequences are MRHNA and SNTAGT.

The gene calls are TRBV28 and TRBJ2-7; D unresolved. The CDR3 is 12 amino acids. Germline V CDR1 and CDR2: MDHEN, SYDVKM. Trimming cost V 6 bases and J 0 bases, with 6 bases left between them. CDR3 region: CASRTLSYEQYF. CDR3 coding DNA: TGTGCCAGCAGGACTCTCTCCTACGAGCAGTACTTC.

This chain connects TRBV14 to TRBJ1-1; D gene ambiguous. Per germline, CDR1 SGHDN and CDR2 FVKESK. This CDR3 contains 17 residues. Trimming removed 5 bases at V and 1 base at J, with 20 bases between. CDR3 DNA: TGTGCCAGCAGCTACGCTTTGGGCAGTGTAAAGAACACTGAAGCTTTCTTT. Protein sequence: CASSYALGSVKNTEAFF.

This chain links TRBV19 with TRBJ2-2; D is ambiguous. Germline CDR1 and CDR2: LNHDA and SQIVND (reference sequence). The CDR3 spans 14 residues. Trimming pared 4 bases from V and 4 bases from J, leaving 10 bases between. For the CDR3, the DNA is TGTGCCAGTAGTAATCCAGGTCTCACCGGGGAGCTGTTTTTT. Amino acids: CASSNPGLTGELFF. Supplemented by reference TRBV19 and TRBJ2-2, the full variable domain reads DGGITQSPKYLFRKEGQNVTLSCEQNLNHDAMYWYRQDPGQGLRLIYYSQIVNDFQKGDIAEGYSVSREKKESFPLTVTSAQKNPTAFYLCASSNPGLTGELFFGEGSRLTVL.

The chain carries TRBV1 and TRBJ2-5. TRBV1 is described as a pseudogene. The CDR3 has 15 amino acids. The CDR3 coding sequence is TGCGCCAGCAGCCAAGGGTTAAGGGCGCAAGAGACCCAGTACTTC. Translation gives CASSQGLRAQETQYF.

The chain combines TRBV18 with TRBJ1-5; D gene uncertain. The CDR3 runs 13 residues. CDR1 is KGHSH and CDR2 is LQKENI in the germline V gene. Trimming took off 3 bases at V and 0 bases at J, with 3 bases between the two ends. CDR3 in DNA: TGTGCCAGCTCACCTTATAGCAATCAGCCCCAGCATTTT. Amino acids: CASSPYSNQPQHF.

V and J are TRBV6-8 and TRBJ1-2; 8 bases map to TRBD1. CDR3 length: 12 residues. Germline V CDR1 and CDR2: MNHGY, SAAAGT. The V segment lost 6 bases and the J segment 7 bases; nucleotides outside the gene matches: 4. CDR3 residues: CASRGTGGGYTF. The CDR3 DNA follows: TGTGCCAGCAGGGGGACAGGAGGTGGCTACACCTTC.

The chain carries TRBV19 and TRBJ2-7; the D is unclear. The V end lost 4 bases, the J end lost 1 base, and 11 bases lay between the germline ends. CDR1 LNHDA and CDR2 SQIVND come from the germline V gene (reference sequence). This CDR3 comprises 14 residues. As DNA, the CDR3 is TGTGCCAGTAGTACCTCGCGGCAGTCCTACGAGCAGTACTTC. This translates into CASSTSRQSYEQYF.

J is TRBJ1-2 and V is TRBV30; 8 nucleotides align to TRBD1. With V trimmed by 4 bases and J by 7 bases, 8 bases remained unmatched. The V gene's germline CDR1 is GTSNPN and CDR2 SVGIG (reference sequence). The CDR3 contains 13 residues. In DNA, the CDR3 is TGTGCCTGGACGCCGGACAGGGAGGTTGGCTACACCTTC. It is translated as CAWTPDREVGYTF.

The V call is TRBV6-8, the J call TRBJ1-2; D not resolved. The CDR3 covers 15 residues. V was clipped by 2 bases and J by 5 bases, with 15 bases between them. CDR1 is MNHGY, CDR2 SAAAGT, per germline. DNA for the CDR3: TGTGCCAGCAGTTACCCCCGCGTACCTCGTTATGGCTACACCTTC. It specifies CASSYPRVPRYGYTF.

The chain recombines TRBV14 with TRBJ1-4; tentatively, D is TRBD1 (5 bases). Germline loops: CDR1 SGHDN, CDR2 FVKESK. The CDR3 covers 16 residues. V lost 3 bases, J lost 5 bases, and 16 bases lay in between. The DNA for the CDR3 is TGTGCCAGCAGCCATGGGAGGGGTTTGCTCAATGAAAAACTGTTTTTT. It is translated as CASSHGRGLLNEKLFF.

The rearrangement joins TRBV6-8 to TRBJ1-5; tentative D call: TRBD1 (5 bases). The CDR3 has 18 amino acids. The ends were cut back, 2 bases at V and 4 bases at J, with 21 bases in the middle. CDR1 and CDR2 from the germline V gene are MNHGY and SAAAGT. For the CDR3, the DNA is TGTGCCAGCAGTTACAATACCCGCTCACAGGTGGAAAATCAGCCCCAGCATTTT. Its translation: CASSYNTRSQVENQPQHF.

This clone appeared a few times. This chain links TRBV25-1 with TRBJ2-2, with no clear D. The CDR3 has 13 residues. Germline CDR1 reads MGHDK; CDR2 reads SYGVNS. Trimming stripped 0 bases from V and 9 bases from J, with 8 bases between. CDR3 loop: CASSEYVNRELFF. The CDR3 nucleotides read TGTGCCAGCAGTGAATATGTGAACCGGGAGCTGTTTTTT.

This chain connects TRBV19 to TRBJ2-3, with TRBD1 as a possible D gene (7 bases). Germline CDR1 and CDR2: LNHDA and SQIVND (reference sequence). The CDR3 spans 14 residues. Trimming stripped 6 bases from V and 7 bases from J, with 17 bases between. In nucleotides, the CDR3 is TGTGCCAGTAGCAAAGGAGGGGGCACGAATACGCAGTATTTT. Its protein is CASSKGGGTNTQYF.

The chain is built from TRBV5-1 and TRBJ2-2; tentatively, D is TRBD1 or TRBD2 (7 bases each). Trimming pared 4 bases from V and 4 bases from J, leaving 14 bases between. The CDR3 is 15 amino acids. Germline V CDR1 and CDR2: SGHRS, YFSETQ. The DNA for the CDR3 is TGCGCCAGCAGCCCGACAGGGAGGGGCACCGGGGAGCTGTTTTTT. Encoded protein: CASSPTGRGTGELFF.

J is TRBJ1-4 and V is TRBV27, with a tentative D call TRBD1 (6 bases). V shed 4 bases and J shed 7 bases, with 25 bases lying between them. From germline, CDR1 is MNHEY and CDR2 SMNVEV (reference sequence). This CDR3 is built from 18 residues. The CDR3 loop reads CASSSLIGAGTPFEKLFF. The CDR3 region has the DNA TGTGCCAGCAGTTCCCTGATAGGGGCCGGGACACCATTTGAAAAACTGTTTTTT.

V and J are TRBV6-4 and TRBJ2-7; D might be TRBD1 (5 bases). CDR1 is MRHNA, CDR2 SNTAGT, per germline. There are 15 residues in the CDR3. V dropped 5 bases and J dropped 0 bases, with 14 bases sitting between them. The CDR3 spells CASSRGHPTSYEQYF. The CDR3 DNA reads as TGTGCCAGCAGTCGAGGACATCCCACCTCCTACGAGCAGTACTTC.

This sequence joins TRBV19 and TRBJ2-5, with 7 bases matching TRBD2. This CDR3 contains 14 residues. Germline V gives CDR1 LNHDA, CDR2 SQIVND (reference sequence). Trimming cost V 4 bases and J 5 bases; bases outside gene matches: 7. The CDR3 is CASSRGGGSETQYF. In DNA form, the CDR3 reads TGTGCCAGTAGTAGGGGCGGGGGTTCGGAGACCCAGTACTTC.

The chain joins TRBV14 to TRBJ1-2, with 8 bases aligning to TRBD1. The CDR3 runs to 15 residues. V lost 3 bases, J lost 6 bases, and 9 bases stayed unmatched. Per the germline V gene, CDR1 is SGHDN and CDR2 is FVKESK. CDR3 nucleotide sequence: TGTGCCAGCAGCCAGTACAGGGGGAATCAGAATGGCTACACCTTC. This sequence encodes CASSQYRGNQNGYTF.

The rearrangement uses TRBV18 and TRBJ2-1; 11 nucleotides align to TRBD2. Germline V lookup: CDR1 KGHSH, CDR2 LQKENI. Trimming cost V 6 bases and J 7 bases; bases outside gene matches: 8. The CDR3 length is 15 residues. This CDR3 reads CASSLSGRALNEQFF. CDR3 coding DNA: TGTGCCAGCTCTCTTAGCGGGAGGGCCTTAAATGAGCAGTTCTTC.

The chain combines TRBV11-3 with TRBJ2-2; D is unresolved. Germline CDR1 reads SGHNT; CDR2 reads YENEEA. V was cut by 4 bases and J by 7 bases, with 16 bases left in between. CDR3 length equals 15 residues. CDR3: CASSSSGQGGGELFF. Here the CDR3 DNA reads TGTGCCAGCAGCTCCTCCGGTCAAGGCGGCGGGGAGCTGTTTTTT.

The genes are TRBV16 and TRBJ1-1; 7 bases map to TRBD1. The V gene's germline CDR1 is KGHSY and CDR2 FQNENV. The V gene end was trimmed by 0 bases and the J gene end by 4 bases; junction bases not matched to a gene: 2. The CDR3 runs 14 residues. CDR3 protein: CASSQSPGGTEAFF. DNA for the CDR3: TGTGCCAGCAGCCAATCCCCAGGGGGCACTGAAGCTTTCTTT.

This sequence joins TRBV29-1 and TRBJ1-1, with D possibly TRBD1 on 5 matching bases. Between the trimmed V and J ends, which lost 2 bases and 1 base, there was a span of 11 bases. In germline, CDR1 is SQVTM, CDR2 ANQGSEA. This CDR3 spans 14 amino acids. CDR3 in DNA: TGCAGCGTTGAACGTCGACAGAAGAACACTGAAGCTTTCTTT. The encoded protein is CSVERRQKNTEAFF.

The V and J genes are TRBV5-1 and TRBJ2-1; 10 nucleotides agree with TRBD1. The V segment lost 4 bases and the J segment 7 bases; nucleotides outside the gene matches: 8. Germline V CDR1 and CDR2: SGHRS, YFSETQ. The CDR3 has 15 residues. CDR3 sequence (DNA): TGCGCCAGCAGCCCCTGGACAGGGGGTAAAAATGAGCAGTTCTTC. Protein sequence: CASSPWTGGKNEQFF.

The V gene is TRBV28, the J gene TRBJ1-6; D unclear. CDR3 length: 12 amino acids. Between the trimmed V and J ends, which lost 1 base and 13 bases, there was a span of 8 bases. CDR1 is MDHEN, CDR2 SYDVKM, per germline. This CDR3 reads CASSLYPRPLHF. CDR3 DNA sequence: TGTGCCAGCAGTTTATATCCGAGGCCCCTCCACTTT.

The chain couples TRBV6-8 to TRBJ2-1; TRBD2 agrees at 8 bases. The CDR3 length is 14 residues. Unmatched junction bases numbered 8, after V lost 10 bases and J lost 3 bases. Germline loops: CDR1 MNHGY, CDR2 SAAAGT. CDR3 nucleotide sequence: TGTGCCATCAATCGGGGGGGCAGCTACAATGAGCAGTTCTTC. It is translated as CAINRGGSYNEQFF.

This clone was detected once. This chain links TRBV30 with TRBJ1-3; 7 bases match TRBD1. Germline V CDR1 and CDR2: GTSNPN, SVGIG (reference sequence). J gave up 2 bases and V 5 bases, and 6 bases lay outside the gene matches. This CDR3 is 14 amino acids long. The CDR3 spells CAWETGVTGNTIYF. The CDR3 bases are TGTGCCTGGGAAACAGGGGTTACTGGAAACACCATATATTTT.

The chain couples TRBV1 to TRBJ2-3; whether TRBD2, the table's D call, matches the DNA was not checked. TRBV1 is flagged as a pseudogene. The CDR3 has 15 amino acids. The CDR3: CASSPSGGGTDTQYF. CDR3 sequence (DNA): TGCGCCAGCAGCCCTAGCGGGGGAGGCACAGATACGCAGTATTTT.